This TCR beta chain was captured in a study of T cell responses to AZD1222 COVID-19 vaccine. Clones were sequenced by immunoSEQ multiplex PCR, and TCRdb holds only the in-frame ones, with some missing. The sample gives 150,000 to 200,000 clones, 92% of which show up once; 1% to 1.5% is in the top ten. This clone has more than one count but fewer than ten. CDR1 is MRHNA, CDR2 SNTAGT, per germline. V was cut by 4 bases and J by 0 bases, with 11 bases left in between. This CDR3 region has 15 residues. The V call is TRBV6-4, the J call TRBJ2-3; D possibly corresponds to TRBD2 (6 bases). Sequencing was performed on peripheral blood, taken 28 days after the second AZD1222 dose. The source of this sequence is an adult who received the AZD1222 COVID-19 vaccine. CDR3: CASSASSGSTDTQYF. CDR3 sequence (DNA): TGTGCCAGCAGTGCCTCAAGCGGGAGCACAGATACGCAGTATTTT.